This TCR beta chain was found in a study of blood T cell repertoires in COVID-19. Across the study: Acute-phase and convalescent COVID-19 samples originated in the United States, Italy and Spain. Nucleic acid was either cDNA or gDNA, and it came from T cells, B-cell-depleted T cells, or PBMCs.

Assay used: immunoSEQ multiplex PCR; TCRdb lists only in-frame clones, some missing. The sample lists roughly 120,000 clones, about 82% seen once, with 5% to 6.5% in the top ten. V was shortened by 2 bases and J by 8 bases, with 7 bases between the two germline ends. Germline CDR1 and CDR2: DFQATT and SNEGSKA (reference sequence). CDR3 length: 11 amino acids. V gene TRBV20-1 combines with J gene TRBJ2-1; a possible D gene is TRBD2 (5 bases). The TCR sequence derives from a human donor in a cohort sampled during active COVID-19. Sequencing was performed on peripheral blood. The CDR3 loop is CSARSSYEQFF. The CDR3 DNA sequence: TGCAGTGCTAGATCTAGCTATGAGCAGTTCTTC.